This section outlines one T cell receptor beta chain sequence together with its context. What it recognizes is unknown. The data were obtained in a study of cytomegalovirus exposure and HLA in healthy donors. PCR primers comprised 60 Vbeta and 13 Jbeta primers. Methods used by the authors: Some 11 million shared chains were among the 80 million or so unique TCR beta chains that a later analysis counted. Sequencing was performed with immunoSEQ multiplex PCR; in TCRdb, only in-frame clones are kept and a portion is missing. V, J and clone size were drawn from that table, and D and trimming were deduced from the DNA. The sample gives about 140,000 clones, roughly 78% of which show up once; around 2.9% is in the top ten. Overall study findings and caveats: The classifier, whose performance was assessed in both the original and validation cohorts, reportedly diagnosed cytomegalovirus status with high specificity and sensitivity. Many donors carried some public TCRs, although rarity characterized most TCR sequences. Only CMV serostatus was available as immune exposure information.

This clonotype was sampled from a female donor in good health and CMV-seronegative. The sample consisted of PBMCs.

This chain's CDR3 is CASSPGLLNIQYF. CDR3 sequence (DNA): TGTGCCAGCAGCCCTGGGCTATTGAACATTCAGTACTTC. V is TRBV2 and J is TRBJ2-4; the D is unclear. The V end was cut by 6 bases, the J end by 7 bases, with 13 bases between. This CDR3 has 13 residues. Germline V CDR1 and CDR2: SNHLY, FYNNEI.